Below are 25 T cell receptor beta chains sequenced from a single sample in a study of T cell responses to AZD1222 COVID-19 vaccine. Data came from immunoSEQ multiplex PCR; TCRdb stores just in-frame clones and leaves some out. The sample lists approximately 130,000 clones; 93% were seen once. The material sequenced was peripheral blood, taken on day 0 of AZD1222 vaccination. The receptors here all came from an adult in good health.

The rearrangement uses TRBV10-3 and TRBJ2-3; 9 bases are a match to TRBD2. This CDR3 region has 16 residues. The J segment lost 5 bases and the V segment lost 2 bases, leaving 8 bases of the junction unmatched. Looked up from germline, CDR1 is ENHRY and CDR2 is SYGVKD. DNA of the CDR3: TGTGCCATCAGTGAGACGAGCGGGGGGCGTGGAGATACGCAGTATTTT. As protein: CAISETSGGRGDTQYF.

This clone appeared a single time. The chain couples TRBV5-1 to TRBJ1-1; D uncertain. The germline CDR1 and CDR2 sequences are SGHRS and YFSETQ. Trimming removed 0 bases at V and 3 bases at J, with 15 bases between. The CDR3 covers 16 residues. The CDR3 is CASSLAWGGLDTEAFF. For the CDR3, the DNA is TGCGCCAGCAGCTTGGCCTGGGGAGGGTTGGACACTGAAGCTTTCTTT.

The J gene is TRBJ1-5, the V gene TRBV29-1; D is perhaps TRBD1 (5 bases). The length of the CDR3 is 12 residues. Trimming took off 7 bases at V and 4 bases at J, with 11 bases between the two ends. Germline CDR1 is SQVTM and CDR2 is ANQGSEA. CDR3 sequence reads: CSAQASNQPQHF. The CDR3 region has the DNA TGCAGCGCACAGGCCTCGAATCAGCCCCAGCATTTT.

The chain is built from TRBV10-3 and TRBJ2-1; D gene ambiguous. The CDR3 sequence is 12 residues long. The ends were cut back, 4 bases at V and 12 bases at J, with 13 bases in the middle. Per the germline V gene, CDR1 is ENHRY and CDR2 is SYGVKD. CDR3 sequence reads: CAISGASAVQFF. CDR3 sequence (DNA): TGTGCCATCAGTGGGGCGTCTGCTGTGCAGTTCTTC.

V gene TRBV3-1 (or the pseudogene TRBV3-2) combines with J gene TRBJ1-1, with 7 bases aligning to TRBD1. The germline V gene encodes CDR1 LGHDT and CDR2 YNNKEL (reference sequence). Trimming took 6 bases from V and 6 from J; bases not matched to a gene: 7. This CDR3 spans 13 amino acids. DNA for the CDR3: TGTGCCAGCAGTCCACAGGGGCGACCTGAAGCTTTCTTT. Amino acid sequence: CASSPQGRPEAFF.

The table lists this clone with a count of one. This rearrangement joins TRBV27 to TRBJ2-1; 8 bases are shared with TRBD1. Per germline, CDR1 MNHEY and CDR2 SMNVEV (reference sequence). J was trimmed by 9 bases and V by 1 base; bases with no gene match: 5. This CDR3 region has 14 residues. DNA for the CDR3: TGTGCCAGCAGTTTATTCGGACAGGGAGGTGAGCAGTTCTTC. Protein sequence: CASSLFGQGGEQFF.

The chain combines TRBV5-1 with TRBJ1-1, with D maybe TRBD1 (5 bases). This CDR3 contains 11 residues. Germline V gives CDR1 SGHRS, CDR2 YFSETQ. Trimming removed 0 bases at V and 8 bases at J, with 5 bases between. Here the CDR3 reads CASSLEGEAFF. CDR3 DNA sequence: TGCGCCAGCAGCTTGGAGGGGGAAGCTTTCTTT. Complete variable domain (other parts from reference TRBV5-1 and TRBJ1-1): KAGVTQTPRYLIKTRGQQVTLSCSPISGHRSVSWYQQTPGQGLQFLFEYFSETQRNKGNFPGRFSGRQFSNSRSEMNVSTLELGDSALYLCASSLEGEAFFGQGTRLTVV.

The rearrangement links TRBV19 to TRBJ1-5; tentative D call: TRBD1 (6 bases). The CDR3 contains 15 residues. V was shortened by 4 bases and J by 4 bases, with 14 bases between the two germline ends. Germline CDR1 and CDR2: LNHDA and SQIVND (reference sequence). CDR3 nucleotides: TGTGCCAGTAGTACAATACAGGGAGGTAATCAGCCCCAGCATTTT. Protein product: CASSTIQGGNQPQHF.

CDR3 region: CASSDLYGGSNQPQHF. Here the CDR3 DNA reads TGTGCCAGCAGTGATCTTTACGGGGGTAGCAATCAGCCCCAGCATTTT. The chain recombines TRBV6-1 with TRBJ1-5, with D possibly TRBD1 on 5 matching bases. The CDR3 extends over 16 amino acids. Deletions cut 3 bases from V and 0 bases from J, with 12 bases between. Germline V gives CDR1 MNHNS, CDR2 SASEGT.

In DNA, the CDR3 is TGTGCCAGCAGTGAAGATAAGGTTAGGCGAAATGAAAAACTGTTTTTT. Protein sequence: CASSEDKVRRNEKLFF. The genes are TRBV6-1 and TRBJ1-4, with D hard to call. Germline loops: CDR1 MNHNS, CDR2 SASEGT. Trimming left V 1 base short and J 5 bases short, with 14 bases between. This CDR3 spans 16 amino acids.

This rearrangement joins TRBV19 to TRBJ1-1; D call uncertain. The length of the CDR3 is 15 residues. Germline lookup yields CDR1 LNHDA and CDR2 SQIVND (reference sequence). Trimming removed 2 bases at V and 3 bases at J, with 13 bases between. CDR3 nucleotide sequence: TGTGCCAGTAGTATATCTTCTTGGCGGCACACTGAAGCTTTCTTT. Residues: CASSISSWRHTEAFF.

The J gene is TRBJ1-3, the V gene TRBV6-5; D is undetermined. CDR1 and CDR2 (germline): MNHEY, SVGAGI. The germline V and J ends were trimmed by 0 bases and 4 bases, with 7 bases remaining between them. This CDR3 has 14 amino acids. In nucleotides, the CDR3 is TGTGCCAGCAGTTACTCGCCAGAAGGAAACACCATATATTTT. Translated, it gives CASSYSPEGNTIYF.

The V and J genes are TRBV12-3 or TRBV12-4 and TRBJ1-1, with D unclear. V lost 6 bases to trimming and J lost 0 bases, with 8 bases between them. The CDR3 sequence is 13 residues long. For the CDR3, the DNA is TGTGCCAGCAGAAGAGACATGAACACTGAAGCTTTCTTT. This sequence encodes CASRRDMNTEAFF.

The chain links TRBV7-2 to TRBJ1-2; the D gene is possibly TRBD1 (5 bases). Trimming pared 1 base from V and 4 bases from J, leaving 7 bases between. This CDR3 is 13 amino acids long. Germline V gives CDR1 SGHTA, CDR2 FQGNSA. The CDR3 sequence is CASSLVQAYGYTF. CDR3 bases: TGTGCCAGCAGCTTAGTACAGGCCTATGGCTACACCTTC.

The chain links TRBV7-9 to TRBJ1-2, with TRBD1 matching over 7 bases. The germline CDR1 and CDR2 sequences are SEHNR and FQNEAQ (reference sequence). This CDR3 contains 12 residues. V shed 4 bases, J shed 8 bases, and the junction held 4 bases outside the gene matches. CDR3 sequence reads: CASSSTGWGYTF. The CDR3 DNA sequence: TGTGCCAGCAGCTCGACAGGGTGGGGCTACACCTTC.

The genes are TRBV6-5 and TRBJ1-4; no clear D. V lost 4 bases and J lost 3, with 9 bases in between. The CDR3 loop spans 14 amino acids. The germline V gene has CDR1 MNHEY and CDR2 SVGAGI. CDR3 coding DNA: TGTGCCAGCAGTTTTGGGTGGGCTAATGAAAAACTGTTTTTT. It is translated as CASSFGWANEKLFF.

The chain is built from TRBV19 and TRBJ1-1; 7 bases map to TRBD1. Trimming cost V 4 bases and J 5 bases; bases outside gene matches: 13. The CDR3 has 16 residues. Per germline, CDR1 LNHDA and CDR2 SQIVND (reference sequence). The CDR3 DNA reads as TGTGCCAGTAGTAGTTTTACCGGGACAGAAGGAACTGAAGCTTTCTTT. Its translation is CASSSFTGTEGTEAFF.

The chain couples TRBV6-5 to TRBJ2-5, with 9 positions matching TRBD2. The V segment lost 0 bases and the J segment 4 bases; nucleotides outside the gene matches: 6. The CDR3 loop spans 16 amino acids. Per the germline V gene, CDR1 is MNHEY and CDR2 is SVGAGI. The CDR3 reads CASSYSGGGGGETQYF. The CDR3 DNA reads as TGTGCCAGCAGTTACTCCGGCGGGGGGGGAGGAGAGACCCAGTACTTC.

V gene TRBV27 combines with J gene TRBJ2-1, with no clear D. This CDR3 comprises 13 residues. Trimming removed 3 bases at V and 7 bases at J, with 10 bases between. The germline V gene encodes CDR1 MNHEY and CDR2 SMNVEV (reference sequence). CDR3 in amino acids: CASSFGRINEQFF. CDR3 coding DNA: TGTGCCAGCAGTTTCGGACGTATAAATGAGCAGTTCTTC.

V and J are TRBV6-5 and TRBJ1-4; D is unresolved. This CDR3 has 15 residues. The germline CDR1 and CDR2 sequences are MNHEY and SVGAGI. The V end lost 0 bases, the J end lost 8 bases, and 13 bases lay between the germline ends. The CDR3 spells CASSYSFPREEKLFF. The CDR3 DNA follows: TGTGCCAGCAGTTACTCGTTCCCACGGGAGGAAAAACTGTTTTTT.

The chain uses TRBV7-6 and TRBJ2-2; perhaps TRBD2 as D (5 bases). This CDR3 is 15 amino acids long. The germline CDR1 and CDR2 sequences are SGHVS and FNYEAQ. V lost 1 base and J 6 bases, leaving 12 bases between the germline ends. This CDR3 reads CASSLEGVGPGELFF. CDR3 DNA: TGTGCCAGCAGCTTAGAGGGAGTCGGTCCCGGGGAGCTGTTTTTT.

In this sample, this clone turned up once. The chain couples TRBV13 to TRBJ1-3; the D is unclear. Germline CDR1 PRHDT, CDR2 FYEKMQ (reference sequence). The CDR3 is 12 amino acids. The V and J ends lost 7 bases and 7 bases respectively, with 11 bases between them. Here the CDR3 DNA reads TGTGCCAGCATACCCTTTGCGAACACCATATATTTT. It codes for CASIPFANTIYF.

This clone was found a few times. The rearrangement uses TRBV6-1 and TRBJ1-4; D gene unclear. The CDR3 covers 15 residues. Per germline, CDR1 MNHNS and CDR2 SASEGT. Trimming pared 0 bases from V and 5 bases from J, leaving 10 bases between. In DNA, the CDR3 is TGTGCCAGCAGTGAAGCGGTCAGGCGGAATGAAAAACTGTTTTTT. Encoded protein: CASSEAVRRNEKLFF.

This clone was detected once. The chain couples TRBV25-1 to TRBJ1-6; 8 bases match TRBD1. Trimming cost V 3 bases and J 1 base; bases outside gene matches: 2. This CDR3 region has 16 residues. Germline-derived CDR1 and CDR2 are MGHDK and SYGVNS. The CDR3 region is CASSDRQGSYNSPLHF. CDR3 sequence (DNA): TGTGCCAGCAGTGATCGACAGGGGTCCTATAATTCACCCCTCCACTTT.

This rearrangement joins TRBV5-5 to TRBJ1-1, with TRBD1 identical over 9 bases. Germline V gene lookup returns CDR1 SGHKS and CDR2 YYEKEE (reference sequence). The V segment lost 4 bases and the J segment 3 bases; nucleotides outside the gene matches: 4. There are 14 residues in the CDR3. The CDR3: CASSVQGAHTEAFF. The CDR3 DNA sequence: TGTGCCAGCAGCGTACAGGGGGCTCACACTGAAGCTTTCTTT.